The 14 T cell receptor beta chains reported below all come from one sample, sequenced in a study of OX40 agonist ivuxolimab in advanced cancers. Assay: immunoSEQ multiplex PCR; the TCRdb copy retains only in-frame clones and omits some. The sample consists of about 7,200 clones, around 70% of them appearing once. The material was CD4+ or CD8+ T cells sorted from blood, obtained in a trial of the OX40 agonist ivuxolimab. Source of these receptors: an adult with an advanced solid tumor such as melanoma, head and neck, liver or kidney cancer.

V and J are TRBV10-2 and TRBJ2-7, with 8 bases matching TRBD1. The germline V gene encodes CDR1 WSHSY and CDR2 SAAADI. The CDR3 runs 14 residues. V gave up 3 bases and J gave up 5 bases; unmatched junction bases: 6. CDR3 bases: TGCGCCAGCAGTGAATTTCAGGGGGCTAACGAGCAGTACTTC. This codes for CASSEFQGANEQYF.

This chain links TRBV7-5 with TRBJ1-2; the table's D call of TRBD1 was not tested on the DNA. TRBV7-5 is an annotated pseudogene. This CDR3 spans 13 amino acids. CDR3 in amino acids: CASSYMTGTGYTF. The CDR3 DNA reads as TGTGCCAGCAGTTATATGACAGGGACCGGCTACACCTTC.

This clone has only one observation. The chain's CDR3 is CASSPYQEAARELFF. The CDR3 DNA reads TGTGCCAGCAGTCCCTACCAGGAAGCCGCCCGGGAGCTGTTTTTT. V gene TRBV28 combines with J gene TRBJ2-2; D not resolved. This CDR3 region has 15 residues. CDR1 and CDR2 from the germline V gene are MDHEN and SYDVKM. V was cut by 5 bases and J by 9 bases, with 19 bases left in between.

Comment on this clone: A much larger clone sits a single nucleotide away, making a read error possible. Other nucleotide sequences from this sample produce the same CDR3. This rearrangement joins TRBV6-5 to TRBJ1-2; D remains unclear. The CDR3 extends over 13 amino acids. In germline, CDR1 is MNHEY, CDR2 SVGAGI. Trimming removed 2 bases from V and 4 bases from J, with 8 bases in between. The CDR3 coding sequence is TGTGCCAGCAGTTACGGGCGGCTCTATGGCTACACCTTC. Encoded protein: CASSYGRLYGYTF.

This rearrangement joins TRBV27 to TRBJ2-1; D is perhaps TRBD2 (5 bases). CDR1 is MNHEY and CDR2 is SMNVEV in the germline V gene (reference sequence). V dropped 5 bases and J dropped 5 bases, with 10 bases sitting between them. The CDR3 sequence is 13 residues long. CDR3 residues: CASSILADNEQFF. Written as DNA, the CDR3 is TGTGCCAGCAGTATCCTAGCAGACAATGAGCAGTTCTTC.

This sequence joins TRBV6-5 and TRBJ2-2, with TRBD1 matching over 7 bases. CDR3 size: 11 residues. V was clipped by 10 bases and J by 7 bases; unmatched bases: 3. Per the germline V gene, CDR1 is MNHEY and CDR2 is SVGAGI. The CDR3 sequence is CATGGIGELFF. CDR3 sequence (DNA): TGTGCCACAGGGGGAATCGGGGAGCTGTTTTTT.

As to this clone: This sample also contains other DNA sequences that code for the same CDR3. The chain uses TRBV7-6 and TRBJ2-7; 8 nucleotides match TRBD1. Looked up from germline, CDR1 is SGHVS and CDR2 is FNYEAQ. V shed 3 bases, J shed 4 bases, and the junction held 5 bases outside the gene matches. There are 14 residues in the CDR3. CDR3 in amino acids: CASSLGTGRYEQYF. DNA for the CDR3: TGTGCCAGCAGCTTGGGGACAGGTCGGTACGAGCAGTACTTC.

This clone was found a few times. The chain is built from TRBV16 and TRBJ1-2, with D unresolved. This CDR3 region has 12 residues. Germline-derived CDR1 and CDR2 are KGHSY and FQNENV. The V gene lost 2 bases and the J gene lost 8 bases, with 9 bases spanning the gap. Written as DNA, the CDR3 is TGTGCCAGCAGCCAAAGCTGGGGAGGCTACACCTTC. It specifies CASSQSWGGYTF. Complete variable domain (other parts from reference TRBV16 and TRBJ1-2): GEEVAQTPKHLVRGEGQKAKLYCAPIKGHSYVFWYQQVLKNEFKFLISFQNENVFDETGMPKERFSAKCLPNSPCSLEIQATKLEDSAVYFCASSQSWGGYTFGSGTRLTVV.

The chain has TRBV14 and TRBJ2-3, with D unresolved. Germline assignment: CDR1 SGHDN and CDR2 FVKESK. V gave up 4 bases and J gave up 10 bases, with 15 bases separating them. The CDR3 totals 13 residues. DNA of the CDR3: TGTGCCAGCAGCCTCGCTCTTAGTTACGCGCAGTATTTT. This codes for CASSLALSYAQYF.

This rearrangement joins TRBV6-1 to TRBJ1-5, with 10 bases fitting TRBD1. The V segment lost 7 bases and the J segment 6 bases; nucleotides outside the gene matches: 9. There are 15 residues in the CDR3. Germline CDR1 reads MNHNS; CDR2 reads SASEGT. DNA of the CDR3: TGTGCCAGCACTCCGTGGACAGGGGGATTTCAGCCCCAGCATTTT. Translation: CASTPWTGGFQPQHF.

The gene calls are TRBV19 and TRBJ2-5, with D possibly TRBD2 on 5 matching bases. The V end lost 3 bases, the J end lost 4 bases, and 15 bases lay between the germline ends. CDR3 length equals 15 residues. In germline, CDR1 is LNHDA, CDR2 SQIVND (reference sequence). This CDR3 reads CASSIFEGGGETQYF. The CDR3, as DNA: TGTGCCAGTAGTATTTTTGAGGGCGGTGGAGAGACCCAGTACTTC.

The chain combines TRBV9 with TRBJ2-2, with 7 nucleotides matching TRBD1. Trimming took 6 bases from V and 7 from J; bases not matched to a gene: 9. The CDR3 has 14 amino acids. CDR1 SGDLS and CDR2 YYNGEE come from the germline V gene. This CDR3 is CASTPPTGHGELFF. The CDR3 DNA sequence: TGTGCCAGCACCCCTCCGACAGGGCACGGGGAGCTGTTTTTT.

This clone was seen just once. The rearrangement links TRBV7-8 to TRBJ2-7; perhaps D is TRBD1 or TRBD2 (5 bases each). Germline V lookup: CDR1 SGHVS, CDR2 FQNEAQ. Trimming removed 5 bases from V and 6 bases from J, with 14 bases in between. CDR3 length equals 13 residues. The CDR3 protein is CASSKGVGPEQYF. The CDR3 bases are TGTGCCAGCAGCAAAGGCGTGGGACCCGAGCAGTACTTC.

This clone was counted between two and nine times. The CDR3 DNA sequence: TGCAGCGTCCTCGGACACCCCGGTGCGGGCTACGAGCAGTACTTC. Encoded protein: CSVLGHPGAGYEQYF. The chain joins TRBV29-1 to TRBJ2-7; D is possibly TRBD1 or TRBD2 (5 bases each). Germline V gives CDR1 SQVTM, CDR2 ANQGSEA. V dropped 6 bases and J dropped 3 bases, with 21 bases sitting between them. CDR3 length: 15 amino acids.